This T cell receptor beta chain was captured by sequencing in a study of blood T cell repertoires in COVID-19. Study as a whole: The origin of the acute and convalescent COVID-19 samples was the United States, Italy and Spain.

Here immunoSEQ multiplex PCR was the method, and the copy in TCRdb shows in-frame clones only, minus some. The sample includes 210,000 or so clones, approximately 80% of them seen just once. With respect to this clone: Other DNA sequences in this specimen translate into the identical CDR3.

The CDR3 totals 14 residues. CDR1 and CDR2 from the germline V gene are SGHTA and FQGNSA. Trimming shortened V by 5 bases and J by 0 bases, and 11 bases separated the two germline ends. The receptor was isolated from a woman between 40 and 50 years old with acute COVID-19. The sequencing input was PBMCs or T cells enriched from blood (not recorded which). The chain uses TRBV7-2 and TRBJ2-7; a possible D gene is TRBD1 (6 bases). CDR3 in amino acids: CASSLDRSSYEQYF. The CDR3 coding sequence is TGTGCCAGCAGCCTCGACAGGAGCTCCTACGAGCAGTACTTC.